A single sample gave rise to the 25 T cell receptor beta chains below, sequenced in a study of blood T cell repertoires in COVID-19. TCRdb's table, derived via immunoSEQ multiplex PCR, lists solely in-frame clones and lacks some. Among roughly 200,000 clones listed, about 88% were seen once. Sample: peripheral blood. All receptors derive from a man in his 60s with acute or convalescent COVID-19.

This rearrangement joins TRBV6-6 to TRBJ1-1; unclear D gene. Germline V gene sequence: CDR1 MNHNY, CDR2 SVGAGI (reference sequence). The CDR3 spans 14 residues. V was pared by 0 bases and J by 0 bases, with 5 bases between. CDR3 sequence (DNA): TGTGCCAGCAGTTACTCCGGGGTGAACACTGAAGCTTTCTTT. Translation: CASSYSGVNTEAFF.

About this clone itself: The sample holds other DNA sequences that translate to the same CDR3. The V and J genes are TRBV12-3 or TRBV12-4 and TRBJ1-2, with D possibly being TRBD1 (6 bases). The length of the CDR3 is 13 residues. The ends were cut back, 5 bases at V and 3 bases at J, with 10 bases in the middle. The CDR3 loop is CASSLDSYYGYTF. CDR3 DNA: TGTGCCAGCAGTCTGGACAGTTACTATGGCTACACCTTC.

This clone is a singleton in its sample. The CDR3 here is CASTSGLGSDEQFF. The DNA for the CDR3 is TGCGCCAGCACGTCGGGACTAGGTTCCGATGAGCAGTTCTTC. The chain employs TRBV5-1 and TRBJ2-1, with 8 bases lining up with TRBD2. Looked up from germline, CDR1 is SGHRS and CDR2 is YFSETQ. V trimming: 6 bases; J trimming: 8 bases; junction bases outside the gene matches: 10. The CDR3 runs 14 residues. The variable domain in full, completed from reference TRBV5-1 and TRBJ2-1, reads KAGVTQTPRYLIKTRGQQVTLSCSPISGHRSVSWYQQTPGQGLQFLFEYFSETQRNKGNFPGRFSGRQFSNSRSEMNVSTLELGDSALYLCASTSGLGSDEQFFGPGTRLTVL.

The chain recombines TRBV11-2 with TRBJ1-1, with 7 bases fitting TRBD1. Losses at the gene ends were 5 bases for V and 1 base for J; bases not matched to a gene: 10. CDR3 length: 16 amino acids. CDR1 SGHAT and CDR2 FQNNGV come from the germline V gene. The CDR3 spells CASSPQPRQGNTEAFF. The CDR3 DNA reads TGTGCCAGCAGCCCCCAACCAAGACAGGGGAACACTGAAGCTTTCTTT.

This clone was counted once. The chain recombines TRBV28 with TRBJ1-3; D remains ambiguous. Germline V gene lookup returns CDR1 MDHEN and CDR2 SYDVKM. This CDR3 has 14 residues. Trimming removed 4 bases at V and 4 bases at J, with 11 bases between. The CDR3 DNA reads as TGTGCCAGCAGTTCAGGCCCCCTGGGAAACACCATATATTTT. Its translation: CASSSGPLGNTIYF.

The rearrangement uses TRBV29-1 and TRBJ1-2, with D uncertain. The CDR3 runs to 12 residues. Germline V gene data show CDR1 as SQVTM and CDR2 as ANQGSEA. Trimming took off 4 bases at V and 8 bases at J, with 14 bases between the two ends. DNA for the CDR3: TGCAGCGTTGTTGAGGGCCCGGGGGGCTACACCTTC. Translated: CSVVEGPGGYTF. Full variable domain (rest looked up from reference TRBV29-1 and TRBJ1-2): SAVISQKPSRDICQRGTSLTIQCQVDSQVTMMFWYRQQPGQSLTLIATANQGSEATYESGFVIDKFPISRPNLTFSTLTVSNMSPEDSSIYLCSVVEGPGGYTFGSGTRLTVV.

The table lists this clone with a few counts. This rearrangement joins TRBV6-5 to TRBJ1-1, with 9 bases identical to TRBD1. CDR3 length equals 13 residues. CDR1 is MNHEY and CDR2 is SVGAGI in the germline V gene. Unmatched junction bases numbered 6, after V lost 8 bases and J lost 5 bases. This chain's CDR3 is CASRDRAFTEAFF. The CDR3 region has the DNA TGTGCCAGCCGGGACAGGGCATTTACTGAAGCTTTCTTT.

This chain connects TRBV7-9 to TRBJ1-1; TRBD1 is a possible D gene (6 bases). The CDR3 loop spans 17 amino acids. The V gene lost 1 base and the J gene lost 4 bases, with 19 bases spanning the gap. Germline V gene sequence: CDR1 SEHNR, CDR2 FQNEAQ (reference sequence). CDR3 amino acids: CASSLVAGGKGLTEAFF. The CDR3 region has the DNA TGTGCCAGCAGCTTAGTAGCGGGGGGCAAGGGTCTCACTGAAGCTTTCTTT.

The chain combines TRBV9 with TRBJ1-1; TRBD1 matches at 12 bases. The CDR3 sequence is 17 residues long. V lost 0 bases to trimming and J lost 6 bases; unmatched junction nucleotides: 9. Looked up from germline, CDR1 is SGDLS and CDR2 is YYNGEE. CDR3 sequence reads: CASSVGRAGQGASEAFF. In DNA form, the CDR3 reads TGTGCCAGCAGCGTAGGTAGAGCGGGACAGGGGGCATCTGAAGCTTTCTTT.

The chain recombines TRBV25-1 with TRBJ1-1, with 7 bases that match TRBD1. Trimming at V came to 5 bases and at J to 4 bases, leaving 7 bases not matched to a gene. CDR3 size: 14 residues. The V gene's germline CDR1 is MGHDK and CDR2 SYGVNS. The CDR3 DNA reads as TGTGCCAGCAGTCCCCCGACAGGGTTCACTGAAGCTTTCTTT. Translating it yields CASSPPTGFTEAFF.

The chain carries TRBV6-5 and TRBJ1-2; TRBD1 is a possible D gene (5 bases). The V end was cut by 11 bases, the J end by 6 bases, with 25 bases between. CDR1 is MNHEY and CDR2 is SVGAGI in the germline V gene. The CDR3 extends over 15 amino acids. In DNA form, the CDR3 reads TGTGCCGGTAATCGAAGGCAGGGCGCTATAGATGGCTACACCTTC. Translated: CAGNRRQGAIDGYTF.

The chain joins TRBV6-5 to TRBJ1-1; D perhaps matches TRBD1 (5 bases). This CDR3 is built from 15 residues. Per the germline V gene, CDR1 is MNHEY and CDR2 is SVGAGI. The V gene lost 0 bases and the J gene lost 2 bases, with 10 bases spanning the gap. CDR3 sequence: CASSYSFQGNTEAFF. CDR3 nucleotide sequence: TGTGCCAGCAGTTACTCGTTTCAGGGCAACACTGAAGCTTTCTTT.

The CDR3 DNA reads TGTGCCAGCAGCTTGGAGGCGACAGGCGGTCAGCCCCAGCATTTT. It specifies CASSLEATGGQPQHF. The chain has TRBV5-5 and TRBJ1-5, with D maybe TRBD1 (6 bases). Germline CDR1 and CDR2: SGHKS and YYEKEE (reference sequence). CDR3 length equals 15 residues. Deletions cut 0 bases from V and 6 bases from J, with 13 bases between.

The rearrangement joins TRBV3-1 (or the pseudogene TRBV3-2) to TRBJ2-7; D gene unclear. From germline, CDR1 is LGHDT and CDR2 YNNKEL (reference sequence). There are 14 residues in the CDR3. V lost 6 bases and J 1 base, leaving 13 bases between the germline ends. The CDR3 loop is CASSPSRNSYEQYF. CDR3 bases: TGTGCCAGCAGTCCCTCCAGGAATTCCTACGAGCAGTACTTC.

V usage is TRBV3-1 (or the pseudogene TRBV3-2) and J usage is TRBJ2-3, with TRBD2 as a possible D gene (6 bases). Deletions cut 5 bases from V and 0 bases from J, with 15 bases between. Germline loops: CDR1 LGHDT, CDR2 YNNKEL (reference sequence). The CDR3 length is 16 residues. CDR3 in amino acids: CASSERRGGSTDTQYF. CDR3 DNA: TGTGCCAGCAGCGAGCGACGTGGGGGGAGCACAGATACGCAGTATTTT.

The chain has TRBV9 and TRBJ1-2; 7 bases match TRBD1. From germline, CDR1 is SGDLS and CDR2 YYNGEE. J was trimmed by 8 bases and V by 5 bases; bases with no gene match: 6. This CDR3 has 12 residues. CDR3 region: CASRTTGVGYTF. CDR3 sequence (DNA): TGTGCCAGCAGGACTACAGGGGTCGGCTACACCTTC.

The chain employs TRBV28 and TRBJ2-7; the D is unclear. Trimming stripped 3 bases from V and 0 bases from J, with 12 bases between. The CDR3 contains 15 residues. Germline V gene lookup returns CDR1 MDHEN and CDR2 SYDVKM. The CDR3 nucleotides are TGTGCCAGCAGTTTGCGGCCGGTGATCTCCTACGAGCAGTACTTC. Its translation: CASSLRPVISYEQYF.

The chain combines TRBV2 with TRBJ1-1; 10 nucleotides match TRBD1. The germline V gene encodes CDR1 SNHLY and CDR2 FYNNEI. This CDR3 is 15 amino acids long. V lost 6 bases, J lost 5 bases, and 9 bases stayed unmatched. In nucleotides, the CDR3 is TGTGCCAGCAGCCGAGAGGGGACAGGGGTTACTGAAGCTTTCTTT. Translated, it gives CASSREGTGVTEAFF.

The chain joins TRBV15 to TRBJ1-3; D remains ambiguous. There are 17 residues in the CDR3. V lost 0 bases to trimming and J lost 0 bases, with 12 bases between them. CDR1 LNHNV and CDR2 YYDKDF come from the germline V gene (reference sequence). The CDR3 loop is CATSRDLGVVSGNTIYF. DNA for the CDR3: TGTGCCACCAGCAGAGATCTCGGGGTCGTCTCTGGAAACACCATATATTTT.

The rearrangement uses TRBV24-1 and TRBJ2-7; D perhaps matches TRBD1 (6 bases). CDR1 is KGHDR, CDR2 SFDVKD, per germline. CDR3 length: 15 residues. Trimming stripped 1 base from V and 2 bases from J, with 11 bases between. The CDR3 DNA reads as TGTGCCACCAGTGATTTTCGGCAGGGGACCTACGAGCAGTACTTC. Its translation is CATSDFRQGTYEQYF.

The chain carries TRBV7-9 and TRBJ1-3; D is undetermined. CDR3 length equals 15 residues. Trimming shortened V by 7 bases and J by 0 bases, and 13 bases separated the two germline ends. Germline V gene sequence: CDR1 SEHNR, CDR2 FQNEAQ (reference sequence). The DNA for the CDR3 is TGTGCCAGCACTTATGACATAGGCTCTGGAAACACCATATATTTT. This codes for CASTYDIGSGNTIYF.

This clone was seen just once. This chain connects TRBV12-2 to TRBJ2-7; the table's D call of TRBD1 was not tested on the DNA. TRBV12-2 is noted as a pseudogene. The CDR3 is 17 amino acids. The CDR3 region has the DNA TGTGCAAGTCGCCCAGACGGTTCCACAGGGGGCGACTACGAGCAGTACTTC. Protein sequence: CASRPDGSTGGDYEQYF.

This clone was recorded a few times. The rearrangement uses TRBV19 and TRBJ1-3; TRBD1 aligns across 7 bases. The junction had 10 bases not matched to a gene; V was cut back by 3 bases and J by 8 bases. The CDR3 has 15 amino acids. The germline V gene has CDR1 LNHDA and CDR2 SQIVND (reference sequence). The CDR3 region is CASSIGQVGLDTIYF. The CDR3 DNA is TGTGCCAGTAGTATTGGACAGGTTGGGCTTGACACCATATATTTT. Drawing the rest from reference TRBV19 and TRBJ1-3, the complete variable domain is DGGITQSPKYLFRKEGQNVTLSCEQNLNHDAMYWYRQDPGQGLRLIYYSQIVNDFQKGDIAEGYSVSREKKESFPLTVTSAQKNPTAFYLCASSIGQVGLDTIYFGEGSWLTVV.

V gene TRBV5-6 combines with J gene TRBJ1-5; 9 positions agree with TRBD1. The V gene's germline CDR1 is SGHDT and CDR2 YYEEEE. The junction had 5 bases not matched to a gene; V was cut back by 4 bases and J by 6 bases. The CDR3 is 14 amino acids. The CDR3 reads CASSLRTGVQPQHF. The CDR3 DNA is TGTGCCAGCAGCCTACGGACAGGGGTTCAGCCCCAGCATTTT.

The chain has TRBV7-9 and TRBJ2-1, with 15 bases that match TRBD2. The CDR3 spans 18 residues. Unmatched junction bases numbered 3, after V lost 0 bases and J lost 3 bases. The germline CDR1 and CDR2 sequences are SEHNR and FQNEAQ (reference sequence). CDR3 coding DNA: TGTGCCAGCAGCTTAGCTTCGGGACTAGCGGGGGGCTACAATGAGCAGTTCTTC. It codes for CASSLASGLAGGYNEQFF.